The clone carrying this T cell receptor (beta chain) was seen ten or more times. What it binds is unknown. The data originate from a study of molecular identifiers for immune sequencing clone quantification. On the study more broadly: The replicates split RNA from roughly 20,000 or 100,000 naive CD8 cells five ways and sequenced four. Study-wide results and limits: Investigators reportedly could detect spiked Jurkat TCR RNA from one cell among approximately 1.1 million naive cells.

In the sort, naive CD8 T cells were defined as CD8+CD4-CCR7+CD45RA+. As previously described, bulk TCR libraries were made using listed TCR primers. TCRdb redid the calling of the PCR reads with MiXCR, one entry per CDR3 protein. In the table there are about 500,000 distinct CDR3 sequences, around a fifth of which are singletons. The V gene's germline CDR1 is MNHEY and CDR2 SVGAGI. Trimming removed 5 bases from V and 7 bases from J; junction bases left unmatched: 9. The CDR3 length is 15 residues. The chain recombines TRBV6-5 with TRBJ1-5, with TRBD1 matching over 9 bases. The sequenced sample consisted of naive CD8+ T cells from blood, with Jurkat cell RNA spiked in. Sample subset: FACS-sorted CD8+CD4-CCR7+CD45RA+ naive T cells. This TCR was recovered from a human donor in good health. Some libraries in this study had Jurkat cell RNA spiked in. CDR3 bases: TGTGCCAGCAGTCCCACAGGGGGCGCGGGCCAGCCCCAGCATTTT. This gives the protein CASSPTGGAGQPQHF.